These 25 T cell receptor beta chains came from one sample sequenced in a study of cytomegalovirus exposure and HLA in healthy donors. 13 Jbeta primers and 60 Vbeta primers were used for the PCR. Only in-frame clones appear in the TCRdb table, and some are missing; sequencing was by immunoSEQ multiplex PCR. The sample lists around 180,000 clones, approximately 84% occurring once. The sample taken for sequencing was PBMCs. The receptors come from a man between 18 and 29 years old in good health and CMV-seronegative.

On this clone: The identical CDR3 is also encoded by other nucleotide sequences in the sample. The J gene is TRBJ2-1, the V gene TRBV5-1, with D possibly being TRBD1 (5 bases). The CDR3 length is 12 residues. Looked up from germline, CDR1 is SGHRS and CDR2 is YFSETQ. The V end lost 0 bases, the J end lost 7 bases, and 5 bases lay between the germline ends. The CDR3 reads CASSLAGNEQFF. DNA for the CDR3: TGCGCCAGCAGCTTGGCAGGGAATGAGCAGTTCTTC.

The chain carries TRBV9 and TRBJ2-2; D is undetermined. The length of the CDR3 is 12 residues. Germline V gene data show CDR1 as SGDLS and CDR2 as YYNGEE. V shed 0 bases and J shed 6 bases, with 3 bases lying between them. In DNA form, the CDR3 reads TGTGCCAGCAGCGTAGTCTCCGGGGAGCTGTTTTTT. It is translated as CASSVVSGELFF.

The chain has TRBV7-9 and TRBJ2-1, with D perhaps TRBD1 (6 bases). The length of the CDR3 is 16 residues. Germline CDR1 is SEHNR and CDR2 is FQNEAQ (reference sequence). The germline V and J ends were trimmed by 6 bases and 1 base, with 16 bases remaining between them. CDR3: CASSWEPDRSYNEQFF. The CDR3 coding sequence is TGTGCCAGCAGTTGGGAACCCGACAGGTCCTACAATGAGCAGTTCTTC.

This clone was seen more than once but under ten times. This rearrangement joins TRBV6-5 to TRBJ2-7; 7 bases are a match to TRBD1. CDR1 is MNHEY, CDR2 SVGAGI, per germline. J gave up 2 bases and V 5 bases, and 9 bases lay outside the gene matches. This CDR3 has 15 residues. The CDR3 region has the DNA TGTGCCAGCAGTAGACCGACAGGGATAACCTACGAGCAGTACTTC. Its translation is CASSRPTGITYEQYF.

The CDR3 DNA follows: TGCAGCGCGAGCGGGAGGCCTTACAATGAGCAGTTCTTC. Residues: CSASGRPYNEQFF. The chain is built from TRBV29-1 and TRBJ2-1, with 9 bases aligning to TRBD2. This CDR3 comprises 13 residues. The germline CDR1 and CDR2 sequences are SQVTM and ANQGSEA. After removal of 7 bases from V and 4 bases from J, the junction contained 5 bases not matched to a gene.

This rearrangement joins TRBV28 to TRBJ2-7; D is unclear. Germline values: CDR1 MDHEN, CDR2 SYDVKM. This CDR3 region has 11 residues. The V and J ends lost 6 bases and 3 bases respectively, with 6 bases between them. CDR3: CASSQIYEQYF. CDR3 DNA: TGTGCCAGCAGCCAGATCTACGAGCAGTACTTC.

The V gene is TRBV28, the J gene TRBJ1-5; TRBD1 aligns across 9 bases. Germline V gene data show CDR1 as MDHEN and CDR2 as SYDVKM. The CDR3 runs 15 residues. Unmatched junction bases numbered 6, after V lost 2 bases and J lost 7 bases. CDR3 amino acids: CASSLTGQGEQPQHF. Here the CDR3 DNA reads TGTGCCAGCAGTTTAACGGGACAGGGAGAGCAGCCCCAGCATTTT.

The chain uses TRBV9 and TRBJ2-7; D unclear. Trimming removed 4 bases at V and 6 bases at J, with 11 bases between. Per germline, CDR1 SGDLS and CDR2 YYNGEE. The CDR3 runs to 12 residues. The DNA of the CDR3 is TGTGCCAGCAGCTCCGCTCTCGGCGAGCAGTACTTC. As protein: CASSSALGEQYF.

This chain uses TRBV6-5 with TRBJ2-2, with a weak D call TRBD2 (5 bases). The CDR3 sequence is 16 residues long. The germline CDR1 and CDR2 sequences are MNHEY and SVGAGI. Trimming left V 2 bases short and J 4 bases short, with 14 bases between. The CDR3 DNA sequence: TGTGCCAGCAGTTACCGGGGATTGGCAGTCACCGGGGAGCTGTTTTTT. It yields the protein CASSYRGLAVTGELFF.

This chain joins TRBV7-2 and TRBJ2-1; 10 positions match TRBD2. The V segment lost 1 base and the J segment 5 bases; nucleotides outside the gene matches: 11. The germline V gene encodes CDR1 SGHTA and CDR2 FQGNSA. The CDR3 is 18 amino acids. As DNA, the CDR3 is TGTGCCAGCAGCTTAGATTACACCCTAGCGGGAGACCACAATGAGCAGTTCTTC. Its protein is CASSLDYTLAGDHNEQFF. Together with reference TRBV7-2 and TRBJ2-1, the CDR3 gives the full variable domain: GAGVSQSPSNKVTEKGKDVELRCDPISGHTALYWYRQSLGQGLEFLIYFQGNSAPDKSGLPSDRFSAERTGGSVSTLTIQRTQQEDSAVYLCASSLDYTLAGDHNEQFFGPGTRLTVL.

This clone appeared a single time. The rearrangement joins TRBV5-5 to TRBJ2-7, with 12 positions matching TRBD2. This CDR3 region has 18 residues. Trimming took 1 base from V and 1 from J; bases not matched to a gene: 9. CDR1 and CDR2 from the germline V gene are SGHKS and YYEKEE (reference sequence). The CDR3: CASSLQLTSGSHSYEQYF. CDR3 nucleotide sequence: TGTGCCAGCAGCTTGCAGCTGACTAGCGGGAGTCATTCCTACGAGCAGTACTTC.

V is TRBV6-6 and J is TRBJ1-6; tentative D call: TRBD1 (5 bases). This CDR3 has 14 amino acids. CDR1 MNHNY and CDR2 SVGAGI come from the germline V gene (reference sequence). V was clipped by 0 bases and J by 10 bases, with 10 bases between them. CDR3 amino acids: CASSYSGEGSPLHF. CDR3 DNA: TGTGCCAGCAGTTACTCAGGGGAAGGCTCACCCCTCCACTTT.

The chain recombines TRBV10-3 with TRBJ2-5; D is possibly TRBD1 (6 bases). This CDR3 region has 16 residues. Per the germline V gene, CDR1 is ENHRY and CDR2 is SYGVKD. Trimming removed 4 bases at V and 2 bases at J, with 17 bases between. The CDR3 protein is CAISGRVGTPQETQYF. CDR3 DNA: TGTGCCATCAGTGGACGGGTCGGGACACCGCAAGAGACCCAGTACTTC.

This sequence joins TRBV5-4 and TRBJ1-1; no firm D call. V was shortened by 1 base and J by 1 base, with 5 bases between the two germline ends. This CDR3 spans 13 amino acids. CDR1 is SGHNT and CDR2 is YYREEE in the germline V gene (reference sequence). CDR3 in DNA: TGTGCCAGCAGCTTGTTACAGAACACTGAAGCTTTCTTT. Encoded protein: CASSLLQNTEAFF.

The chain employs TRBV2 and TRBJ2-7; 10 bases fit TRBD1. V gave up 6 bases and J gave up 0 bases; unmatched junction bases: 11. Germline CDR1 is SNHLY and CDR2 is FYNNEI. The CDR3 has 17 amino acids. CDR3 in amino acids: CASRGTGEGYSSYEQYF. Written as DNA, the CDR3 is TGTGCCAGCAGAGGGACAGGGGAGGGATATAGCTCCTACGAGCAGTACTTC.

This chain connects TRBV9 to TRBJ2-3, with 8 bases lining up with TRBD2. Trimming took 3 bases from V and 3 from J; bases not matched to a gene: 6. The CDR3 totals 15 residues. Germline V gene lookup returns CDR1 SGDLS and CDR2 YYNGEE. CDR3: CASSGGLAGTDTQYF. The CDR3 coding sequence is TGTGCCAGCAGCGGAGGGCTAGCGGGTACAGATACGCAGTATTTT.

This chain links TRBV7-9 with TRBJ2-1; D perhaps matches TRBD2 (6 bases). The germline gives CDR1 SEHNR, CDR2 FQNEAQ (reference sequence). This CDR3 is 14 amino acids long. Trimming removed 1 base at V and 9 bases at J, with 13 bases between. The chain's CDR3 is CASSLVIMGGEQFF. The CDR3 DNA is TGTGCCAGCAGCTTAGTAATTATGGGGGGTGAGCAGTTCTTC.

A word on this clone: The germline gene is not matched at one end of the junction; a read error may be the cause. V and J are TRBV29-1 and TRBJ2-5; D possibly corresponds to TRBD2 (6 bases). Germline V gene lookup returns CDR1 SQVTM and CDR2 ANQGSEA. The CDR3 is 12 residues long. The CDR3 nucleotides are TGCAGCGTGGAAGCTAGCGTAGAGACCCAGTACTTC. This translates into CSVEASVETQYF.

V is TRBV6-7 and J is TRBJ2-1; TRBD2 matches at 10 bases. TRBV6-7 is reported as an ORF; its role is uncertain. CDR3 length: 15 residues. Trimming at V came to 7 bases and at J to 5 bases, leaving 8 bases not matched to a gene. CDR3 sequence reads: CASNPAGGKDNEQFF. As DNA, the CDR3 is TGTGCCAGCAACCCAGCGGGAGGGAAAGACAATGAGCAGTTCTTC.

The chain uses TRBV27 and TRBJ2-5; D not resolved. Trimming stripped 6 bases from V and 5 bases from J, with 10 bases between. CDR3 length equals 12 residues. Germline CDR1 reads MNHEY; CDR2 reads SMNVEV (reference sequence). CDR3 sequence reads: CASSHNKETQYF. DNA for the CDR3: TGTGCCAGCAGCCATAACAAGGAGACCCAGTACTTC.

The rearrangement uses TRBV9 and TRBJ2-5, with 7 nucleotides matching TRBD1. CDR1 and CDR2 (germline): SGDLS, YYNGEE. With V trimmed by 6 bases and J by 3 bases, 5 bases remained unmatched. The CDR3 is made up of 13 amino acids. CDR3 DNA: TGTGCCAGCAATCCAACAGGGGAAGAGACCCAGTACTTC. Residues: CASNPTGEETQYF.

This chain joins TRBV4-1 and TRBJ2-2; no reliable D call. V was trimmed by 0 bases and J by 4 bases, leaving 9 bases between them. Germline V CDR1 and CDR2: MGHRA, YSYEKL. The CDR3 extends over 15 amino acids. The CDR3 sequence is CASSQEDFATGELFF. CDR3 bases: TGCGCCAGCAGCCAAGAAGACTTTGCCACCGGGGAGCTGTTTTTT.

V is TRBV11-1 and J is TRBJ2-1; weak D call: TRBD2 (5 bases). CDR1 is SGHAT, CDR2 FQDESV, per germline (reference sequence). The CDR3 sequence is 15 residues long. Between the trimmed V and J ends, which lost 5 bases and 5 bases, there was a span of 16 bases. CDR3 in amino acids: CASSPGGVRNNEQFF. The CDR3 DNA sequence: TGTGCCAGCAGCCCCGGAGGAGTCAGAAACAATGAGCAGTTCTTC.

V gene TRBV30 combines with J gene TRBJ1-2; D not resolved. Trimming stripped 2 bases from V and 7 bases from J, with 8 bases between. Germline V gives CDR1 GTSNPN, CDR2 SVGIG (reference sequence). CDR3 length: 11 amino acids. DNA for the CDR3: TGTGCCTGGAGTCCGGGTTCTGGCTACACCTTC. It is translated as CAWSPGSGYTF.

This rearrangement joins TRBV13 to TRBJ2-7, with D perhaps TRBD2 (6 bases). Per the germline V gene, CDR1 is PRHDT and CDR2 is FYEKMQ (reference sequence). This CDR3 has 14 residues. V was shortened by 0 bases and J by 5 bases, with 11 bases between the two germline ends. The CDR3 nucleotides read TGTGCCAGCAGCTTAGGACTAGCCCTGAACGAGCAGTACTTC. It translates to CASSLGLALNEQYF.